The next 14 T cell receptor beta chains were all read from a single sample in a study of T cells in Graves' hyperthyroidism and ophthalmopathy. There were TCR beta CDR3 regions amplified from RNA transcripts. First-round RT-PCR with HTBI primers amplified the TCR CDR3 region. TCRdb fed the multiplex PCR reads into MiXCR, producing one record per CDR3 protein. The sample records 600,000 to 900,000 distinct CDR3 sequences, around 17% being singletons. The sample consisted of blood. Source of these receptors: a man younger than 35 with Graves' hyperthyroidism.

The chain uses TRBV5-1 and TRBJ2-7, with 10 bases identical to TRBD2. Germline CDR1 and CDR2: SGHRS and YFSETQ. V gave up 3 bases and J gave up 0 bases; unmatched junction bases: 6. CDR3 length: 16 residues. The DNA for the CDR3 is TGCGCCAGCAGCTGGGGACTAGCGTCGAGCTCCTACGAGCAGTACTTC. Amino acid sequence: CASSWGLASSSYEQYF.

This clonotype was found many times. The chain couples TRBV2 to TRBJ2-1; the match to TRBD2 covers 11 bases. V trimming: 6 bases; J trimming: 4 bases; junction bases outside the gene matches: 5. Germline CDR1 is SNHLY and CDR2 is FYNNEI. The length of the CDR3 is 15 residues. CDR3 sequence (DNA): TGTGCCAGCAGAGCGACTAGCGGGGCATACAATGAGCAGTTCTTC. It yields the protein CASRATSGAYNEQFF.

This chain links TRBV28 with TRBJ2-1; D gene ambiguous. The V gene's germline CDR1 is MDHEN and CDR2 SYDVKM. The V end was cut by 8 bases, the J end by 5 bases, with 16 bases between. The CDR3 totals 14 residues. CDR3 loop: CASGSRVANNEQFF. CDR3 bases: TGTGCCAGCGGATCCCGGGTGGCAAACAATGAGCAGTTCTTC.

This clonotype was recorded at least ten times. The chain couples TRBV27 to TRBJ2-1, with D possibly matching TRBD1 (6 bases). The germline V and J ends were trimmed by 4 bases and 2 bases, with 15 bases remaining between them. In germline, CDR1 is MNHEY, CDR2 SMNVEV (reference sequence). The CDR3 consists of 16 residues. CDR3 sequence: CASSSPGTYAYNEQFF. CDR3 sequence (DNA): TGTGCCAGCAGTTCCCCCGGGACATACGCCTACAATGAGCAGTTCTTC.

This clonotype showed up many times. CDR3 protein: CSAGLGDHNEQFF. CDR3 DNA sequence: TGCAGTGCTGGACTCGGCGACCACAATGAGCAGTTCTTC. The chain recombines TRBV20-1 with TRBJ2-1; TRBD2 might be the D (5 bases). The germline V gene has CDR1 DFQATT and CDR2 SNEGSKA (reference sequence). CDR3 size: 13 residues. V lost 5 bases and J lost 5, with 13 bases in between.

The chain uses TRBV3-1 and TRBJ1-5; D may be TRBD1 (5 bases). V lost 1 base and J lost 0, with 13 bases in between. This CDR3 has 17 residues. Germline CDR1 LGHDT, CDR2 YNNKEL (reference sequence). The CDR3 loop reads CASSQGVGQGSNQPQHF. The CDR3 region has the DNA TGTGCCAGCAGCCAAGGAGTGGGGCAGGGTAGCAATCAGCCCCAGCATTTT.

This clonotype was detected a few times. The genes are TRBV29-1 and TRBJ2-7; 7 positions agree with TRBD2. The CDR3 is 13 amino acids. V was pared by 0 bases and J by 6 bases, with 5 bases of the junction left unmatched. CDR1 is SQVTM and CDR2 is ANQGSEA in the germline V gene. The CDR3 is CSVEDWEGSEQYF. The DNA for the CDR3 is TGCAGCGTTGAAGATTGGGAGGGGAGCGAGCAGTACTTC.

The chain carries TRBV20-1 and TRBJ2-1, with 8 positions matching TRBD2. The J segment lost 7 bases and the V segment lost 0 bases, leaving 8 bases of the junction unmatched. Germline V gene lookup returns CDR1 DFQATT and CDR2 SNEGSKA (reference sequence). This CDR3 comprises 15 residues. The CDR3 is CSARDPRLARNEQFF. In DNA form, the CDR3 reads TGCAGTGCTAGAGATCCCCGACTAGCGAGGAATGAGCAGTTCTTC.

This chain links TRBV5-1 with TRBJ2-7, with D unresolved. From germline, CDR1 is SGHRS and CDR2 YFSETQ. Trimming removed 3 bases at V and 3 bases at J, with 10 bases between. The CDR3 has 13 amino acids. The CDR3 here is CASSSLPGYEQYF. CDR3 nucleotide sequence: TGCGCCAGCAGCTCCCTTCCGGGCTACGAGCAGTACTTC.

Details on this clonotype: A read error may be the cause here, since a much bigger clone is one base away. V and J are TRBV6-2 or TRBV6-3 and TRBJ2-7, with no clear D. The CDR3 runs 11 residues. CDR1 is MNHEY, CDR2 SVGEGT, per germline. The CDR3, as DNA: TGTGTCAGCAGCCCCTGGCACGAGCAGTACTTC. It codes for CVSSPWHEQYF.

V usage is TRBV20-1 and J usage is TRBJ2-2; 8 bases line up with TRBD2. CDR1 is DFQATT, CDR2 SNEGSKA, per germline (reference sequence). The CDR3 contains 14 residues. Losses at the gene ends were 8 bases for V and 5 bases for J; bases not matched to a gene: 10. CDR3 nucleotides: TGCAGTTTTACCAGCGGGAGTGGGACCGGGGAGCTGTTTTTT. It codes for CSFTSGSGTGELFF.

This clonotype came up many times. The rearrangement uses TRBV6-2 or TRBV6-3 and TRBJ2-7; D is unresolved. Trimming removed 6 bases from V and 3 bases from J, with 15 bases in between. Germline assignment: CDR1 MNHEY and CDR2 SVGEGT. The CDR3 is 14 residues long. The CDR3 bases are TGTGCCAGCAGCGGGCCAGCCCTCCTCTACGAGCAGTACTTC. Translation: CASSGPALLYEQYF.

This chain uses TRBV24-1 with TRBJ2-1, with 8 bases matching TRBD2. Germline-derived CDR1 and CDR2 are KGHDR and SFDVKD. The junction had 10 bases not matched to a gene; V was cut back by 4 bases and J by 6 bases. This CDR3 is 16 amino acids long. CDR3 coding DNA: TGTGCCACCAGTGACCCCGGGACTAGTAATCTCAATGAGCAGTTCTTC. This sequence encodes CATSDPGTSNLNEQFF.

At least ten counts were recorded for this clonotype. The V gene is TRBV6-5, the J gene TRBJ2-7, with 7 positions matching TRBD2. Trimming removed 2 bases from V and 2 bases from J; junction bases left unmatched: 3. Germline CDR1 reads MNHEY; CDR2 reads SVGAGI. CDR3 length equals 14 residues. CDR3 protein: CASSYGGRAYEQYF. Here the CDR3 DNA reads TGTGCCAGCAGTTACGGAGGGAGGGCCTACGAGCAGTACTTC.